The 30 T cell receptor beta chains in this list originate from one sample, sequenced in a study of OX40 agonist ivuxolimab in advanced cancers. The data were produced by immunoSEQ multiplex PCR, yet TCRdb's version contains in-frame clones alone and is incomplete. The sample includes about 94,000 clones, 80% to 95% of them seen just once. The sequencing here drew on CD4+ or CD8+ T cells sorted from blood, taken in a trial of the OX40 agonist ivuxolimab. These receptors all stem from an adult with an advanced solid tumor such as melanoma, head and neck, liver or kidney cancer.

Only one count was recorded for this clone. The CDR3 coding sequence is TGCGCCAGCAGCCATGGAGGGGGGGGAGGCACTGAAGCTTTCTTT. Translated: CASSHGGGGGTEAFF. The chain joins TRBV4-1 to TRBJ1-1; a weak D match, TRBD1 (6 bases). V lost 3 bases, J lost 4 bases, and 15 bases lay in between. CDR3 size: 15 residues. The germline gives CDR1 MGHRA, CDR2 YSYEKL.

This chain joins TRBV11-3 and TRBJ2-3, with 9 bases that match TRBD2. The V gene end was trimmed by 4 bases and the J gene end by 5 bases; junction bases not matched to a gene: 7. This CDR3 has 15 residues. Germline V CDR1 and CDR2: SGHNT, YENEEA. The CDR3 spells CASSWRGGLGDTQYF. CDR3 coding DNA: TGTGCCAGCAGCTGGCGGGGGGGTCTTGGAGATACGCAGTATTTT. Using reference TRBV11-3 and TRBJ2-3 for the parts outside the CDR3, the full variable domain is EAGVVQSPRYKIIEKKQPVAFWCNPISGHNTLYWYLQNLGQGPELLIRYENEEAVDDSQLPKDRFSAERLKGVDSTLKIQPAELGDSAVYLCASSWRGGLGDTQYFGPGTRLTVL.

The chain employs TRBV7-6 and TRBJ2-7; D gene uncertain. V lost 5 bases and J 6 bases, leaving 17 bases between the germline ends. CDR3 length: 14 amino acids. CDR1 is SGHVS and CDR2 is FNYEAQ in the germline V gene. The CDR3 sequence is CASSPEVGDGEQYF. The CDR3 DNA reads TGTGCCAGCAGCCCAGAGGTCGGAGATGGCGAGCAGTACTTC.

V usage is TRBV19 and J usage is TRBJ1-3, with 7 bases identical to TRBD1. The CDR3 sequence is 15 residues long. Germline-derived CDR1 and CDR2 are LNHDA and SQIVND (reference sequence). Trimming removed 6 bases from V and 4 bases from J; junction bases left unmatched: 9. This CDR3 reads CASRNTGAPGNTIYF. CDR3 DNA: TGTGCCAGTAGAAATACAGGGGCGCCGGGAAACACCATATATTTT.

CDR3: CASSRPSSYNEQFF. The CDR3 DNA reads as TGTGCCAGCAGCCGGCCTAGCTCCTACAATGAGCAGTTCTTC. The chain recombines TRBV11-2 with TRBJ2-1; D gene unclear. CDR1 and CDR2 from the germline V gene are SGHAT and FQNNGV. The CDR3 extends over 14 amino acids. V lost 5 bases to trimming and J lost 0 bases, with 8 bases between them. Full variable domain (outside the CDR3, taken from reference TRBV11-2 and TRBJ2-1): EAGVAQSPRYKIIEKRQSVAFWCNPISGHATLYWYQQILGQGPKLLIQFQNNGVVDDSQLPKDRFSAERLKGVDSTLKIQPAKLEDSAVYLCASSRPSSYNEQFFGPGTRLTVL.

Comment on this clone: The sample holds other DNA sequences that translate to the same CDR3. The chain is built from TRBV27 and TRBJ2-2; D is possibly TRBD1 (5 bases). CDR3 length: 13 amino acids. Trimming took 2 bases from V and 4 from J, leaving 5 bases between them. Germline V CDR1 and CDR2: MNHEY, SMNVEV (reference sequence). Here the CDR3 reads CASSLQGTGELFF. CDR3 in DNA: TGTGCCAGCAGTTTACAGGGCACCGGGGAGCTGTTTTTT.

The chain couples TRBV6-5 to TRBJ2-1, with a weak D call TRBD2 (5 bases). The CDR3 covers 13 residues. V lost 5 bases, J lost 2 bases, and 7 bases lay in between. Germline values: CDR1 MNHEY, CDR2 SVGAGI. The CDR3 nucleotides are TGTGCCAGCAGTGACGGGACCTACAATGAGCAGTTCTTC. Translating gives CASSDGTYNEQFF.

This chain connects TRBV27 to TRBJ1-1; 7 nucleotides agree with TRBD1. V was pared by 5 bases and J by 5 bases, with 14 bases of the junction left unmatched. The length of the CDR3 is 16 residues. CDR1 is MNHEY, CDR2 SMNVEV, per germline (reference sequence). The CDR3 nucleotides are TGTGCCAGCAGTCCCATCCTTGCGACAGGGAATACTGAAGCTTTCTTT. Its protein product is CASSPILATGNTEAFF.

As for this clone: One junction end does not reproduce the germline sequence, and a read error may be involved. J is TRBJ2-7 and V is TRBV5-3, with 7 bases identical to TRBD2. TRBV5-3 is treated as an ORF (open reading frame) with a function not yet certain. There are 15 residues in the CDR3. CDR3 coding DNA: TGTGCCAGCAGCTTGGGGTCGGGACTAATATACGAGCAGTACTTC. It is translated as CASSLGSGLIYEQYF.

The chain uses TRBV21-1 and TRBJ2-5; the tabulated D call, TRBD2, remains unverified against the DNA. TRBV21-1 is deemed a pseudogene. This CDR3 is 14 amino acids long. The CDR3 nucleotides read TGTGCCAGCAAAAGGTCAGGCGGGGGAGAGACCCAGTACTTC. This sequence encodes CASKRSGGGETQYF.

This clone was recorded only once. V gene TRBV27 combines with J gene TRBJ1-2; no reliable D call. Trimming removed 0 bases from V and 4 bases from J, with 9 bases in between. The germline gives CDR1 MNHEY, CDR2 SMNVEV (reference sequence). The CDR3 has 14 residues. This CDR3 is CASSLSPLGYGYTF. DNA for the CDR3: TGTGCCAGCAGTTTATCCCCCCTTGGCTATGGCTACACCTTC.

The J gene is TRBJ1-1, the V gene TRBV5-1; perhaps TRBD1 as D (5 bases). Trimming took off 0 bases at V and 8 bases at J, with 14 bases between the two ends. Germline V CDR1 and CDR2: SGHRS, YFSETQ. The CDR3 sequence is 14 residues long. In DNA form, the CDR3 reads TGCGCCAGCAGCTTGGGAGGAGGGGAGGGAGAAGCTTTCTTT. Translated: CASSLGGGEGEAFF.

The chain combines TRBV4-3 with TRBJ2-3, with TRBD1 identical over 10 bases. The CDR3 has 17 residues. After removal of 1 base from V and 3 bases from J, the junction contained 7 bases not matched to a gene. From germline, CDR1 is LGHNA and CDR2 YSLEER. The CDR3 protein is CASSQVEPGQGTDTQYF. The CDR3 DNA reads as TGCGCCAGCAGCCAAGTGGAACCGGGACAGGGGACAGATACGCAGTATTTT.

This chain links TRBV15 with TRBJ2-5; D call uncertain. Trimming took off 0 bases at V and 5 bases at J, with 7 bases between the two ends. Germline lookup yields CDR1 LNHNV and CDR2 YYDKDF (reference sequence). The CDR3 runs 13 residues. In DNA, the CDR3 is TGTGCCACCAGCAGAGATCGTTGGGAGACCCAGTACTTC. It translates to CATSRDRWETQYF.

Remarks on this clone: The same CDR3 arises from other DNA sequences in this sample as well. The chain joins TRBV9 to TRBJ2-5; the D gene is possibly TRBD2 (6 bases). With 0 bases removed from V and 2 bases from J, the gap between germline ends came to 11 bases. The CDR3 extends over 15 amino acids. The germline gives CDR1 SGDLS, CDR2 YYNGEE. The CDR3 loop reads CASSVGSGRQETQYF. CDR3 in DNA: TGTGCCAGCAGCGTAGGTAGCGGCCGTCAAGAGACCCAGTACTTC.

The chain links TRBV27 to TRBJ1-2; TRBD1 is a possible D gene (6 bases). The CDR3 totals 15 residues. V was cut by 6 bases and J by 4 bases, with 18 bases left in between. Germline CDR1 is MNHEY and CDR2 is SMNVEV (reference sequence). The CDR3: CASRPRDTTFYGYTF. The CDR3 DNA reads as TGTGCCAGCAGACCCCGGGACACAACCTTCTATGGCTACACCTTC.

The chain combines TRBV6-5 with TRBJ1-1, with TRBD1 matching 8 bases. Looked up from germline, CDR1 is MNHEY and CDR2 is SVGAGI. The CDR3 contains 14 residues. With 5 bases clipped from V and 5 bases from J, the junction kept 7 bases outside the gene matches. The CDR3, as DNA: TGTGCCAGCAGTCCCGGACAGGGTCAGACTGAAGCTTTCTTT. Its translation: CASSPGQGQTEAFF.

V gene TRBV27 combines with J gene TRBJ2-2; no clear D gene. The CDR3 length is 14 residues. Looked up from germline, CDR1 is MNHEY and CDR2 is SMNVEV (reference sequence). V was clipped by 6 bases and J by 6 bases, with 14 bases between them. The CDR3 protein is CASSFLSSSGELFF. The DNA of the CDR3 is TGTGCCAGCAGCTTTTTATCTTCCTCCGGGGAGCTGTTTTTT.

This clone was counted once. The V gene is TRBV19, the J gene TRBJ2-1; 10 nucleotides match TRBD1. Unmatched junction bases numbered 7, after V lost 5 bases and J lost 3 bases. The germline V gene encodes CDR1 LNHDA and CDR2 SQIVND (reference sequence). CDR3 length equals 16 residues. The CDR3 is CASSPTGTGVYNEQFF. The CDR3 nucleotides are TGTGCCAGTAGTCCGACCGGGACAGGGGTCTACAATGAGCAGTTCTTC.

The V and J genes are TRBV7-6 and TRBJ2-5, with 10 bases aligning to TRBD2. Unmatched junction bases numbered 6, after V lost 5 bases and J lost 3 bases. The CDR3 runs 15 residues. CDR1 and CDR2 (germline): SGHVS, FNYEAQ. This chain's CDR3 is CASSLRLAGEETQYF. The CDR3 DNA sequence: TGTGCCAGCAGCCTCCGACTAGCGGGCGAAGAGACCCAGTACTTC.

This chain uses TRBV6-1 with TRBJ1-2; 9 bases are shared with TRBD1. The germline V gene encodes CDR1 MNHNS and CDR2 SASEGT. This CDR3 comprises 17 residues. V lost 4 bases to trimming and J lost 1 base; unmatched junction nucleotides: 10. The CDR3 region has the DNA TGTGCCAGCAGTGCCCGGGGACAGGGTGGAGATAACTATGGCTACACCTTC. Translating it yields CASSARGQGGDNYGYTF.

The DNA for the CDR3 is TGTGCCAGCAGTTCACGCTACGAGCAGTACTTC. Protein: CASSSRYEQYF. The chain uses TRBV6-5 and TRBJ2-7; D ambiguous. The CDR3 loop spans 11 amino acids. CDR1 is MNHEY and CDR2 is SVGAGI in the germline V gene. V was trimmed by 4 bases and J by 3 bases, leaving 4 bases between them.

This clone was found once. This chain joins TRBV6-5 and TRBJ2-1; D assignment may be TRBD1 or TRBD2 (6 bases each). V dropped 0 bases and J dropped 4 bases, with 10 bases sitting between them. CDR3 length equals 15 residues. Germline V gene data show CDR1 as MNHEY and CDR2 as SVGAGI. CDR3 amino acids: CASSYSGGYYNEQFF. The CDR3 DNA reads TGTGCCAGCAGTTACTCCGGGGGCTATTACAATGAGCAGTTCTTC.

The chain joins TRBV4-2 to TRBJ2-2, with 12 nucleotides matching TRBD2. CDR1 is LGHNA and CDR2 is YNFKEQ in the germline V gene. V was pared by 0 bases and J by 4 bases, with 6 bases of the junction left unmatched. This CDR3 is built from 18 residues. In DNA form, the CDR3 reads TGTGCCAGCAGCCAAGAATCTAGCGGGGGGGCAGGCACCGGGGAGCTGTTTTTT. It codes for CASSQESSGGAGTGELFF.

This chain connects TRBV27 to TRBJ2-7, with 8 bases matching TRBD2. The ends lost 1 base at V and 3 bases at J; junction bases unmatched: 5. The germline V gene has CDR1 MNHEY and CDR2 SMNVEV (reference sequence). CDR3 length equals 15 residues. The DNA for the CDR3 is TGTGCCAGCAGTTTATATCGGGGGGGGATCTACGAGCAGTACTTC. As protein: CASSLYRGGIYEQYF.

This sequence joins TRBV12-5 and TRBJ1-2; the D gene is possibly TRBD1 (5 bases). V was shortened by 2 bases and J by 0 bases, with 16 bases between the two germline ends. CDR1 and CDR2 (germline): LGHNT, FRNRAP. The CDR3 contains 17 residues. The DNA of the CDR3 is TGTGCTAGTGGTTTGCCAATCGCCGGGACCGCTAACTATGGCTACACCTTC. Translation: CASGLPIAGTANYGYTF.

The chain recombines TRBV13 with TRBJ2-5, with D perhaps TRBD2 (5 bases). Germline V CDR1 and CDR2: PRHDT, FYEKMQ (reference sequence). The CDR3 loop spans 16 amino acids. Trimming removed 1 base from V and 4 bases from J, with 16 bases in between. In DNA, the CDR3 is TGTGCCAGCAGCTTAGACGCGGGTGCCGAGTTAGAGACCCAGTACTTC. Protein sequence: CASSLDAGAELETQYF.

The V and J genes are TRBV28 and TRBJ2-7; perhaps D is TRBD1 or TRBD2 (5 bases each). This CDR3 has 14 residues. The germline V gene has CDR1 MDHEN and CDR2 SYDVKM. V was shortened by 7 bases and J by 7 bases, with 20 bases between the two germline ends. Written as DNA, the CDR3 is TGTGCCAGCACCTGGGGGTTGAGCGTACGAGAGCAGTACTTC. As protein: CASTWGLSVREQYF.

The CDR3 region is CAWSGLANEQFF. CDR3 sequence (DNA): TGTGCCTGGAGCGGACTAGCCAATGAGCAGTTCTTC. The chain recombines TRBV30 with TRBJ2-1; 8 positions agree with TRBD2. The V segment lost 3 bases and the J segment 6 bases; nucleotides outside the gene matches: 1. Germline CDR1 is GTSNPN and CDR2 is SVGIG (reference sequence). The CDR3 length is 12 residues.

This clone was recorded only once. The rearrangement links TRBV11-2 to TRBJ2-7; the match to TRBD2 covers 9 bases. This CDR3 has 15 amino acids. The J segment lost 6 bases and the V segment lost 3 bases, leaving 9 bases of the junction unmatched. Germline V CDR1 and CDR2: SGHAT, FQNNGV. CDR3 protein: CASSFTGTSRVEQYF. The CDR3 nucleotides are TGTGCCAGCAGCTTTACCGGGACTAGCCGGGTCGAGCAGTACTTC.